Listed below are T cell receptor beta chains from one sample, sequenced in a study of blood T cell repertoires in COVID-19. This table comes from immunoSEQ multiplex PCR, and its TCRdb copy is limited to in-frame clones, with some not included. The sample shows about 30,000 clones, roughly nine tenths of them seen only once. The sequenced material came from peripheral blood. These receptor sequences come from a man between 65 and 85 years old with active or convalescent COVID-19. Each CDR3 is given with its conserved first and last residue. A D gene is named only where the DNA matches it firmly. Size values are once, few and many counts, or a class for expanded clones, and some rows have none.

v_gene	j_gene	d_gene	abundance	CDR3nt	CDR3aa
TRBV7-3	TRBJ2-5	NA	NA	TGTGCCAGCAGCCTTGAGGGGGCTAGCGAGGAGACCCAGTACTTC	CASSLEGASEETQYF
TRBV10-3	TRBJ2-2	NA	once	TGTGCCATCAGTGTCGGGGGACTCACCGGGGAGCTGTTTTTT	CAISVGGLTGELFF
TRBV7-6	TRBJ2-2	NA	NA	TGTGCCAGCAGCTCCACATCAGCGTGGAGCACCGGGGAGCTGTTTTTT	CASSSTSAWSTGELFF
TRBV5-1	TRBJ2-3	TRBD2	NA	TGCGCCAGCAGCCCAAAGGTCCGGGAGGGAGATACGCAGTATTTT	CASSPKVREGDTQYF
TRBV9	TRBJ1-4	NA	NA	TGTGCCAGCAGCGTAGGGGTAGGGGTTGGTGAAAAACTGTTTTTT	CASSVGVGVGEKLFF
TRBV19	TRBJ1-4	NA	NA	TGTGCCAGTAGTATCGGCACCGCGGGGAAAGGTGAAAAACTGTTTTTT	CASSIGTAGKGEKLFF
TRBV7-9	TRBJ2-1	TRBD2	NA	TGTGCCAGCAGCTTTACGGGACTATACAATGAGCAGTTCTTC	CASSFTGLYNEQFF
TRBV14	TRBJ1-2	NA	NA	TGTGCCAGCAGCCAAGCTGCGGGCGGCTACACCTTC	CASSQAAGGYTF
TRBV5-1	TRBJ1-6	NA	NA	TGCGCCAGCAGCTTGCGGGAATCGGATTCACCCCTCCACTTT	CASSLRESDSPLHF
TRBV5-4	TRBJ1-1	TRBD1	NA	TGTGCCAGCAGCTCAGCCGGGACAGAGGCTTTCTTT	CASSSAGTEAFF
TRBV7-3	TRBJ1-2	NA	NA	TGTGCCAGCAGCCCCTCATCCGGGAACCACTATGGCTACACCTTC	CASSPSSGNHYGYTF
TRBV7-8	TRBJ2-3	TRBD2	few	TGTGCCAGCAGCTTAGAGACTAGCCCCACAGATACGCAGTATTTT	CASSLETSPTDTQYF
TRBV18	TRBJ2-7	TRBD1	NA	TGTGCCAGCTCACCAAGACAGGGGGCGTACGAGCAGTACTTC	CASSPRQGAYEQYF
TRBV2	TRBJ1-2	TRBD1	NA	TGTGCCAGCAGGCGGACAGGGGCTAACTATGGCTACACCTTC	CASRRTGANYGYTF
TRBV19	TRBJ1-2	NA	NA	TGTGCCAGTGGAATCGGGGGGGAATATGGCTACACCTTC	CASGIGGEYGYTF
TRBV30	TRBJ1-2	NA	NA	TGTGCCTGGAGTGTGAAAGTACGGTCTAACTATGGCTACACCTTC	CAWSVKVRSNYGYTF
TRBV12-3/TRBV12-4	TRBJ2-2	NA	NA	TGTGCCAGCAGTTTGCGGGAACGCGGGGAGCTGTTTTTT	CASSLRERGELFF
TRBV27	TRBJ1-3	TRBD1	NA	TGTGCCAGCAGAAGACAGGGATCGGACACCATATATTTT	CASRRQGSDTIYF
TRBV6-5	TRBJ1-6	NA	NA	TGTGCCAGCAGTTATGCAGTTATATCGAATTCACCCCTCCACTTT	CASSYAVISNSPLHF
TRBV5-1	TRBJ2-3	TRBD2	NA	TGCGCCAGCAGCTTCGCGACTAGCGGGGGCACAGATACGCAGTATTTT	CASSFATSGGTDTQYF
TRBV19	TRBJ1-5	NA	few	TGTGCCAGTAGTATATCGTCGGGACCGGGGGGGCCCCAGCATTTT	CASSISSGPGGPQHF
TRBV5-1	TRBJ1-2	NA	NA	TGCGCCAGCAGCTTGCATCCGGACAGAACTAACTATGGCTACACCTTC	CASSLHPDRTNYGYTF
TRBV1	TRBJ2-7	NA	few	TGCACCAGCAGCCAAGATTGGGCGGGGGGATACGAGCAGTACTTC	CTSSQDWAGGYEQYF
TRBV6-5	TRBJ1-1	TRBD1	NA	TGTGCCAGCAGCCGAGGGACAGGGGGCACTGAAGCTTTCTTT	CASSRGTGGTEAFF
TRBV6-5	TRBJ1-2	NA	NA	TGTGCCAGCAGTTACTCGACAGGACTCTTCTATGGCTACACCTTC	CASSYSTGLFYGYTF
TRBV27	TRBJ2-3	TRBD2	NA	TGTGCCAGCAGTTTCGGGCAACTAGCGGGAGTAAGCACAGATACGCAGTATTTT	CASSFGQLAGVSTDTQYF
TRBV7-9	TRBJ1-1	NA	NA	TGTGCCAGCAGCCTACAGGGAACTGGAAACACTGAAGCTTTCTTT	CASSLQGTGNTEAFF
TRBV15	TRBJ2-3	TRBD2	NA	TGTGCCACCAGCAGAGTACGAGCGGGAGGGGCAGATACGCAGTATTTT	CATSRVRAGGADTQYF
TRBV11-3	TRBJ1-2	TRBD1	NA	TGTGCCAGCAGACTAACAGGGGGGGACGGCTACACCTTC	CASRLTGGDGYTF
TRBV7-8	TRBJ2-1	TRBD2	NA	TGTGCCAGCAGCCCCTTTCGGCGGGTGCTAGCGGGAGGGACCAATGAGCAGTTCTTC	CASSPFRRVLAGGTNEQFF
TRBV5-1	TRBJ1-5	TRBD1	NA	TGCGCCAGCAGCAGGGGGCCCGAGAATCAGCCCCAGCATTTT	CASSRGPENQPQHF
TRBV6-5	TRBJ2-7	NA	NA	TGTGCCAGCAGCTCAGGTCCGTTTTATTACGAGCAGTACTTC	CASSSGPFYYEQYF
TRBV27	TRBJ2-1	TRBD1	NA	TGTGCCAGCACAATAAGGGGGCCCTATTACAATGAGCAGTTCTTC	CASTIRGPYYNEQFF
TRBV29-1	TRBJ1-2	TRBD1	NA	TGCAGCATTTTCCCGGGACAGGGAGGGGTCGGCTACACCTTC	CSIFPGQGGVGYTF
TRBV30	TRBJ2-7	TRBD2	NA	TGTGCCTGGAGTGTACGGGATAGCGGGGGCCTAAGGTACTTC	CAWSVRDSGGLRYF
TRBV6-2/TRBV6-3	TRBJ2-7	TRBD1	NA	TGTGCCAGCAGCTCCGGGACAGGGGGCTCCTACGAGCAGTACTTC	CASSSGTGGSYEQYF
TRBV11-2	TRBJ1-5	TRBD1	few	TGTGCCAGCAGCCGCGACAGGGGCGCGAATCAGCCCCAGCATTTT	CASSRDRGANQPQHF